The 32 T cell receptor beta chains below were found in one sample sequenced in a study of shared clonotypes between healthy human individuals. The method was immunoSEQ multiplex PCR; TCRdb's version includes in-frame clones alone and lacks a portion of them. In the table there are roughly 2.5 million clones, about 92% of which are singletons. Sequenced sample: naive CD4+ T cells sorted from blood. As to subset: CD45RA+ positively selected. The receptors here all came from a man between 18 and 29 years old in good health.

The table lists this clone with a count of one. The chain couples TRBV11-2 to TRBJ1-2; a weak D match, TRBD1 (6 bases). This CDR3 has 15 amino acids. Looked up from germline, CDR1 is SGHAT and CDR2 is FQNNGV. Trimming took off 2 bases at V and 6 bases at J, with 16 bases between the two ends. CDR3 DNA sequence: TGTGCCAGCAGCTTAATCATCCCGGGGGCGCATGGCTACACCTTC. It encodes CASSLIIPGAHGYTF. Full variable domain (remainder filled in from reference TRBV11-2 and TRBJ1-2): EAGVAQSPRYKIIEKRQSVAFWCNPISGHATLYWYQQILGQGPKLLIQFQNNGVVDDSQLPKDRFSAERLKGVDSTLKIQPAKLEDSAVYLCASSLIIPGAHGYTFGSGTRLTVV.

This clone has more than one count but fewer than ten. Other DNA sequences in this specimen translate into the identical CDR3. The chain uses TRBV30 and TRBJ2-6, with D uncertain. The CDR3 has 14 amino acids. V was pared by 0 bases and J by 0 bases, with 3 bases between. Per the germline V gene, CDR1 is GTSNPN and CDR2 is SVGIG (reference sequence). Here the CDR3 DNA reads TGTGCCTGGAGTGTACCCTCTGGGGCCAACGTCCTGACTTTC. Translation gives CAWSVPSGANVLTF. Full variable domain (missing parts from reference TRBV30 and TRBJ2-6): SQTIHQWPATLVQPVGSPLSLECTVEGTSNPNLYWYRQAAGRGLQLLFYSVGIGQISSEVPQNLSASRPQDRQFILSSKKLLLSDSGFYLCAWSVPSGANVLTFGAGSRLTVL.

The chain couples TRBV6-1 to TRBJ1-5, with D perhaps TRBD1 (5 bases). The V end lost 7 bases, the J end lost 0 bases, and 13 bases lay between the germline ends. Germline CDR1 is MNHNS and CDR2 is SASEGT. This CDR3 is 15 amino acids long. This chain's CDR3 is CASTLSGNSNQPQHF. The DNA of the CDR3 is TGTGCCAGCACCCTATCAGGGAATAGCAATCAGCCCCAGCATTTT.

Comment on this clone: The sample carries other DNA sequences with the same CDR3. The chain joins TRBV6-5 to TRBJ2-7; 7 nucleotides align to TRBD1. This CDR3 has 12 residues. Unmatched junction bases numbered 1, after V lost 6 bases and J lost 2 bases. Looked up from germline, CDR1 is MNHEY and CDR2 is SVGAGI. CDR3 sequence: CASRGQTYEQYF. Written as DNA, the CDR3 is TGTGCCAGCAGGGGACAGACCTACGAGCAGTACTTC.

This chain connects TRBV28 to TRBJ1-1, with TRBD1 matching 11 bases. The J segment lost 5 bases and the V segment lost 6 bases, leaving 11 bases of the junction unmatched. The CDR3 runs to 16 residues. From germline, CDR1 is MDHEN and CDR2 SYDVKM. CDR3 protein: CASSLRTGGARTEAFF. The CDR3 DNA reads as TGTGCCAGCAGCCTTCGGACAGGGGGCGCGAGGACTGAAGCTTTCTTT. Filled out from reference TRBV28 and TRBJ1-1, the complete variable domain reads DVKVTQSSRYLVKRTGEKVFLECVQDMDHENMFWYRQDPGLGLRLIYFSYDVKMKEKGDIPEGYSVSREKKERFSLILESASTNQTSMYLCASSLRTGGARTEAFFGQGTRLTVV.

V gene TRBV6-1 combines with J gene TRBJ2-7; D may be TRBD2 (7 bases). Trimming pared 5 bases from V and 1 base from J, leaving 12 bases between. Germline CDR1 reads MNHNS; CDR2 reads SASEGT. The CDR3 extends over 14 amino acids. The CDR3 nucleotides read TGTGCCAGCAGTAAAGAGGGGGGGTCCTACGAGCAGTACTTC. It yields the protein CASSKEGGSYEQYF.

The genes are TRBV4-1 and TRBJ1-2; no reliable D call. Trimming left V 0 bases short and J 8 bases short, with 22 bases between. The CDR3 sequence is 17 residues long. Germline CDR1 reads MGHRA; CDR2 reads YSYEKL. The CDR3 region is CASSQDPSLVLTIGYTF. The DNA of the CDR3 is TGCGCCAGCAGCCAAGATCCATCCCTGGTTCTAACGATAGGCTACACCTTC.

The chain employs TRBV11-1 and TRBJ1-1; unclear D gene. This CDR3 is built from 13 residues. Trimming left V 4 bases short and J 3 bases short, with 9 bases between. Germline CDR1 and CDR2: SGHAT and FQDESV (reference sequence). CDR3 sequence: CASSSQLDTEAFF. The CDR3 coding sequence is TGTGCCAGCAGCTCGCAGTTGGACACTGAAGCTTTCTTT.

This chain links TRBV5-4 with TRBJ2-1; the D call may be TRBD1 or TRBD2 (5 bases each). The CDR3 extends over 15 amino acids. The V gene's germline CDR1 is SGHNT and CDR2 YYREEE (reference sequence). V dropped 4 bases and J dropped 9 bases, with 20 bases sitting between them. The CDR3 region has the DNA TGTGCCAGCAGCCCATCCGGGACCGGTCCGGGTGAGCAGTTCTTC. Its protein product is CASSPSGTGPGEQFF.

The rearrangement joins TRBV5-1 to TRBJ2-5; 11 positions agree with TRBD2. The V gene end was trimmed by 4 bases and the J gene end by 5 bases; junction bases not matched to a gene: 4. CDR3 length: 14 residues. From germline, CDR1 is SGHRS and CDR2 YFSETQ. The CDR3 region is CASSGTSGAETQYF. CDR3 DNA: TGCGCCAGCAGCGGGACTAGCGGCGCGGAGACCCAGTACTTC.

This sequence joins TRBV5-1 and TRBJ2-7; 7 bases agree with TRBD1. J lost 1 base, V lost 7 bases, and 14 bases had no gene match. Germline V gene data show CDR1 as SGHRS and CDR2 as YFSETQ. The CDR3 covers 16 residues. This chain's CDR3 is CASAPQGERPSYEQYF. The DNA of the CDR3 is TGCGCCAGCGCCCCTCAGGGGGAGAGGCCGTCCTACGAGCAGTACTTC.

With respect to this clone: At one end the junction does not follow the germline gene, possibly because of a read error. The V and J genes are TRBV7-2 and TRBJ2-7, with TRBD1 as a possible D gene (5 bases). CDR1 and CDR2 (germline): SGHTA, FQGNSA. This CDR3 comprises 13 residues. The CDR3: CASSLDEVTVSGF. CDR3 bases: TGTGCCAGCAGCTTAGATGAAGTGACAGTTTCTGGCTTC. Full variable domain (missing parts from reference TRBV7-2 and TRBJ2-7): GAGVSQSPSNKVTEKGKDVELRCDPISGHTALYWYRQSLGQGLEFLIYFQGNSAPDKSGLPSDRFSAERTGGSVSTLTIQRTQQEDSAVYLCASSLDEVTVSGFGPGTRLTVT.

CDR3 protein: CASSLDRIGEAFF. The CDR3, as DNA: TGTGCCAGCAGTCTAGACAGGATCGGGGAAGCTTTCTTT. The gene calls are TRBV6-6 and TRBJ1-1; maybe TRBD1 (6 bases). The CDR3 contains 13 residues. Germline loops: CDR1 MNHNY, CDR2 SVGAGI (reference sequence). The ends were cut back, 5 bases at V and 8 bases at J, with 15 bases in the middle.

Here the CDR3 DNA reads TGTGCCAGCAGTCAGTCACAGGGGGCAGGAGAGACCCAGTACTTC. Amino acid sequence: CASSQSQGAGETQYF. This chain uses TRBV6-1 with TRBJ2-5; 9 positions agree with TRBD1. Germline V gene sequence: CDR1 MNHNS, CDR2 SASEGT. The CDR3 totals 15 residues. V was clipped by 5 bases and J by 4 bases; unmatched bases: 8.

The CDR3 DNA reads as TGTGCCAGCAGAAAACAGGGGTATGGCTACACCTTC. It translates to CASRKQGYGYTF. This chain uses TRBV6-5 with TRBJ1-2, with 7 nucleotides matching TRBD1. The CDR3 consists of 12 residues. Per the germline V gene, CDR1 is MNHEY and CDR2 is SVGAGI. V gave up 6 bases and J gave up 5 bases; unmatched junction bases: 3.

The chain is built from TRBV10-3 and TRBJ2-3; 12 bases line up with TRBD2. The CDR3 runs to 16 residues. Germline-derived CDR1 and CDR2 are ENHRY and SYGVKD. Germline trimming cut 5 bases from V and 0 bases from J; bases unmatched to any gene: 3. CDR3 loop: CAISYGLAGSTDTQYF. As DNA, the CDR3 is TGTGCCATCAGTTACGGACTAGCGGGGAGCACAGATACGCAGTATTTT.

The chain couples TRBV10-3 to TRBJ2-3; 9 bases agree with TRBD1. Germline trimming cut 5 bases from V and 4 bases from J; bases unmatched to any gene: 4. CDR3 length: 14 amino acids. CDR1 is ENHRY, CDR2 SYGVKD, per germline. The CDR3 here is CAISPQGAADTQYF. The CDR3 nucleotides read TGTGCCATCAGTCCACAGGGGGCTGCAGATACGCAGTATTTT.

The rearrangement joins TRBV7-2 to TRBJ1-5; a weak D match, TRBD1 (6 bases). Germline-derived CDR1 and CDR2 are SGHTA and FQGNSA. The V and J ends lost 7 bases and 3 bases respectively, with 13 bases between them. The CDR3 spans 14 residues. The CDR3 spells CASKAQGINQPQHF. The CDR3 nucleotides are TGTGCCAGCAAGGCACAGGGAATCAATCAGCCCCAGCATTTT.

This clone has a handful of counts. The gene calls are TRBV19 and TRBJ1-5, with 10 positions matching TRBD1. This CDR3 is built from 16 residues. V shed 5 bases, J shed 6 bases, and the junction held 10 bases outside the gene matches. The germline V gene has CDR1 LNHDA and CDR2 SQIVND (reference sequence). CDR3 sequence (DNA): TGTGCCAGTAGTGGAGGGACAGGGGACCGCAGTCAGCCCCAGCATTTT. This translates into CASSGGTGDRSQPQHF.

J is TRBJ2-1 and V is TRBV5-6; the match to TRBD1 covers 9 bases. The V gene end was trimmed by 4 bases and the J gene end by 6 bases; junction bases not matched to a gene: 2. Germline V gene data show CDR1 as SGHDT and CDR2 as YYEEEE. The CDR3 covers 13 residues. CDR3 nucleotides: TGTGCCAGCAGCGGGACAGGGAGCAATGAGCAGTTCTTC. It translates to CASSGTGSNEQFF. The full variable domain, completed using reference TRBV5-6 and TRBJ2-1, is DAGVTQSPTHLIKTRGQQVTLRCSPKSGHDTVSWYQQALGQGPQFIFQYYEEEERQRGNFPDRFSGHQFPNYSSELNVNALLLGDSALYLCASSGTGSNEQFFGPGTRLTVL.

The V call is TRBV28, the J call TRBJ2-7; D is possibly TRBD1 (6 bases). Trimming took off 2 bases at V and 0 bases at J, with 11 bases between the two ends. Germline values: CDR1 MDHEN, CDR2 SYDVKM. The CDR3 contains 15 residues. The CDR3 DNA follows: TGTGCCAGCAGTTTAGACAGGCCCAGCTCCTACGAGCAGTACTTC. It translates to CASSLDRPSSYEQYF.

In DNA, the CDR3 is TGTGCCAGCAGTGAATGGAGGACAGGGAAGGATGGCTACACCTTC. It encodes CASSEWRTGKDGYTF. The chain recombines TRBV25-1 with TRBJ1-2; 8 bases match TRBD1. V lost 1 base to trimming and J lost 6 bases; unmatched junction nucleotides: 7. This CDR3 spans 15 amino acids. Looked up from germline, CDR1 is MGHDK and CDR2 is SYGVNS.

The gene calls are TRBV5-4 and TRBJ2-7; TRBD2 aligns across 8 bases. V shed 4 bases and J 5 bases; nucleotides not matched to a gene: 11. This CDR3 contains 15 residues. The germline CDR1 and CDR2 sequences are SGHNT and YYREEE (reference sequence). The CDR3 sequence: CASSTQRGSRDEQYF. The CDR3 nucleotides are TGTGCCAGCAGCACGCAGCGGGGGTCCCGGGACGAGCAGTACTTC. Using reference TRBV5-4 and TRBJ2-7 for the parts outside the CDR3, the full variable domain is ETGVTQSPTHLIKTRGQQVTLRCSSQSGHNTVSWYQQALGQGPQFIFQYYREEENGRGNFPPRFSGLQFPNYSSELNVNALELDDSALYLCASSTQRGSRDEQYFGPGTRLTVT.

The chain combines TRBV6-5 with TRBJ2-3, with D hard to call. The CDR3 contains 15 residues. Germline loops: CDR1 MNHEY, CDR2 SVGAGI. Trimming removed 7 bases at V and 1 base at J, with 15 bases between. Here the CDR3 reads CASTARAWGTDTQYF. In nucleotides, the CDR3 is TGTGCCAGCACCGCCCGGGCTTGGGGCACAGATACGCAGTATTTT.

The V and J genes are TRBV28 and TRBJ1-1; no definite D call. The CDR3 covers 13 residues. Deletions cut 4 bases from V and 5 bases from J, with 11 bases between. Germline V gene data show CDR1 as MDHEN and CDR2 as SYDVKM. CDR3 sequence: CASSSYKSTEAFF. As DNA, the CDR3 is TGTGCCAGCAGTTCGTACAAGTCAACTGAAGCTTTCTTT.

The chain employs TRBV7-8 and TRBJ1-2; unclear D gene. Germline V gene data show CDR1 as SGHVS and CDR2 as FQNEAQ. This CDR3 spans 13 amino acids. Trimming stripped 1 base from V and 4 bases from J, with 7 bases between. CDR3 sequence: CASSLVVSYGYTF. As DNA, the CDR3 is TGTGCCAGCAGCTTAGTTGTATCCTATGGCTACACCTTC.

The V call is TRBV6-1, the J call TRBJ2-3; D might be TRBD1 (6 bases). The CDR3 loop spans 13 amino acids. Trimming stripped 6 bases from V and 5 bases from J, with 12 bases between. The V gene's germline CDR1 is MNHNS and CDR2 SASEGT. DNA for the CDR3: TGTGCCAGCAGACAGGGAATTGTAGATACGCAGTATTTT. This gives the protein CASRQGIVDTQYF.

The rearrangement links TRBV9 to TRBJ2-7, with 10 positions matching TRBD2. This CDR3 is built from 15 residues. J lost 5 bases, V lost 0 bases, and 5 bases had no gene match. Germline-derived CDR1 and CDR2 are SGDLS and YYNGEE. The CDR3 loop reads CASSVGGLAADEQYF. For the CDR3, the DNA is TGTGCCAGCAGCGTAGGTGGACTAGCGGCCGACGAGCAGTACTTC.

This chain connects TRBV7-3 to TRBJ2-5, with D possibly matching TRBD1 (6 bases). The CDR3 extends over 13 amino acids. Trimming cost V 4 bases and J 4 bases, with 10 bases left between them. Germline CDR1 and CDR2: SGHTA and FQGTGA. The CDR3 DNA reads TGTGCCAGCAGCTCTCTGACAGGAGAGACCCAGTACTTC. Amino acid sequence: CASSSLTGETQYF. The full variable domain, its missing parts supplied by reference TRBV7-3 and TRBJ2-5, is GAGVSQTPSNKVTEKGKYVELRCDPISGHTALYWYRQSLGQGPEFLIYFQGTGAADDSGLPNDRFFAVRPEGSVSTLKIQRTERGDSAVYLCASSSLTGETQYFGPGTRLLVL.

A single count supports this clone. The chain has TRBV9 and TRBJ1-3; D gene ambiguous. V was pared by 0 bases and J by 0 bases, with 10 bases between. The CDR3 has 16 residues. In germline, CDR1 is SGDLS, CDR2 YYNGEE. The CDR3 protein is CASSVGSLISGNTIYF. In DNA, the CDR3 is TGTGCCAGCAGCGTAGGGTCCCTGATCTCTGGAAACACCATATATTTT.

The chain links TRBV10-3 to TRBJ2-1; 7 bases map to TRBD2. Germline-derived CDR1 and CDR2 are ENHRY and SYGVKD. With 6 bases clipped from V and 9 bases from J, the junction kept 5 bases outside the gene matches. The CDR3 runs to 12 residues. The CDR3 spells CAIRETGGEQFF. CDR3 bases: TGTGCCATCAGGGAAACGGGAGGTGAGCAGTTCTTC.

V gene TRBV5-4 combines with J gene TRBJ2-6, with TRBD1 matching 7 bases. CDR3 length equals 18 residues. The ends lost 4 bases at V and 0 bases at J; junction bases unmatched: 10. CDR1 is SGHNT and CDR2 is YYREEE in the germline V gene (reference sequence). DNA for the CDR3: TGTGCCAGCAGCCAGTCCGGGACAGTGTACTCTGGGGCCAACGTCCTGACTTTC. Its translation is CASSQSGTVYSGANVLTF. Supplemented by reference TRBV5-4 and TRBJ2-6, the full variable domain reads ETGVTQSPTHLIKTRGQQVTLRCSSQSGHNTVSWYQQALGQGPQFIFQYYREEENGRGNFPPRFSGLQFPNYSSELNVNALELDDSALYLCASSQSGTVYSGANVLTFGAGSRLTVL.